This is a list of T cell receptor beta chains from one sample in a study of regulatory T cells in long-lasting Graves disease. MiXCR, applied by TCRdb to the multiplex PCR reads, yields one record per CDR3 protein. The sample carries about 460,000 distinct CDR3 sequences, around 13% recorded once. The sample also formed part of further work on T cells in Graves' hyperthyroidism and ophthalmopathy.

Specimen: peripheral blood mononuclear cells (PBMCs), collected at new diagnosis, from a patient treated with antithyroid drugs. Receptor source: a woman aged 45-65 years with Graves disease. CDR3s leave out the opening cysteine and the closing phenylalanine or tryptophan.

TRBJ2-2 | TRBV19 | ASSTSGRAPTGELF
TRBJ1-1 | TRBV6-5 | ASSYLADSRRTEAF
TRBJ2-4 | TRBV18 | ASSPPGAAGNIQY
TRBJ1-2 | TRBV7-9 | ASSLNTENYGYT
TRBJ2-1 | TRBV28 | ASLLLAGGPGEQF
TRBJ2-5 | TRBV5-1 | ASSLGPNDETQY
TRBJ2-3 | TRBV28 | ASSFVRTDTQY
TRBJ2-2 | TRBV20-1 | SAYTGPGELF
TRBJ2-7 | TRBV7-9 | ASSAVGTLAGHWDYEQY
TRBJ2-1 | TRBV20-1 | SASDIDEQF
TRBJ1-2 | TRBV28 | ASSTPGYNYGYT